Listed here is a single T cell receptor (beta chain). The source of the sample is a study of blood T cell repertoires in COVID-19. Germline lookup yields CDR1 SGHVS and CDR2 FQNEAQ. This CDR3 has 14 amino acids. V trimming: 4 bases; J trimming: 4 bases; junction bases outside the gene matches: 6. The method was immunoSEQ multiplex PCR; TCRdb's version includes in-frame clones alone and lacks a portion of them. This sample yields nearly 250,000 clones, of which approximately 90% are seen a single time; about 1% belongs to the top ten. The chain uses TRBV7-8 and TRBJ1-2, with 7 bases aligning to TRBD1. The sample taken for sequencing was PBMCs or T cells enriched from blood (not recorded which). The source is a man between 50 and 59 years old who had been exposed to COVID-19. CDR3 DNA: TGTGCCAGCAGCTCGAGACAGGGCCTCTATGGCTACACCTTC. Amino acid sequence: CASSSRQGLYGYTF. The variable domain in full, completed from reference TRBV7-8 and TRBJ1-2, reads GAGVSQSPRYKVAKRGQDVALRCDPISGHVSLFWYQQALGQGPEFLTYFQNEAQLDKSGLPSDRFFAERPEGSVSTLKIQRTQQEDSAVYLCASSSRQGLYGYTFGSGTRLTVV.